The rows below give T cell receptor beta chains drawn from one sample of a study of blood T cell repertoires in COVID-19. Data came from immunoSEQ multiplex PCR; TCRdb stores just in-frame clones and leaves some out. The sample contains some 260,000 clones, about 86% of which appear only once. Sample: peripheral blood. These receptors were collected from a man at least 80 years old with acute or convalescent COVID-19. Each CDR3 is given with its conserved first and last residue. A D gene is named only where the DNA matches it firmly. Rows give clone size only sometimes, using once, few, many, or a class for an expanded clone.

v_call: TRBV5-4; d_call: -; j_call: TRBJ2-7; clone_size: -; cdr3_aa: CASSAAGTSSSYEQYF; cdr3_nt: TGTGCCAGCAGCGCCGCCGGGACATCGAGCTCCTACGAGCAGTACTTC
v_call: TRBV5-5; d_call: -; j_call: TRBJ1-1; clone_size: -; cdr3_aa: CASSLATGPEAFF; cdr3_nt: TGTGCCAGCAGCTTGGCAACAGGGCCTGAAGCTTTCTTT
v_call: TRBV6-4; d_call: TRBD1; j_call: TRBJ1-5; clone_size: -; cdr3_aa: CASSYDRDQPQHF; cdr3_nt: TGTGCCAGCAGTTACGACAGGGATCAGCCCCAGCATTTT
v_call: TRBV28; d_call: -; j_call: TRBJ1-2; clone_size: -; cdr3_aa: CASSHGTTTLNYGYTF; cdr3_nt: TGTGCCAGCAGTCACGGGACTACCACGTTGAACTATGGCTACACCTTC
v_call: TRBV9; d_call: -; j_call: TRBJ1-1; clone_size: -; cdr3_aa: CASSGALGNLNTEAFF; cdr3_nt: TGTGCCAGCAGCGGGGCCCTTGGCAACCTGAACACTGAAGCTTTCTTT
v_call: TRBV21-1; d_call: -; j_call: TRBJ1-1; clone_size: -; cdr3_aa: CASSKGRRTPTSTEAFF; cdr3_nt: TGTGCCAGCAGCAAAGGGAGGAGGACCCCCACATCCACTGAAGCTTTCTTT
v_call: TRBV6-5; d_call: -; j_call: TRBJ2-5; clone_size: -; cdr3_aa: CASGKQGWETQYF; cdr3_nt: TGTGCCAGCGGAAAACAGGGTTGGGAGACCCAGTACTTC
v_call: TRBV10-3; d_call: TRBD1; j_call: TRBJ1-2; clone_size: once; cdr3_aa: CAISGADRANYGYTF; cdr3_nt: TGTGCCATCAGTGGGGCGGACAGGGCGAACTATGGCTACACCTTC
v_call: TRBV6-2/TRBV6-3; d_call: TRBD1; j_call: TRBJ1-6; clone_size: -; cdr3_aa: CASSPYGQGENSPLHF; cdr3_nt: TGTGCCAGCAGTCCGTACGGACAGGGGGAGAATTCACCCCTCCACTTT
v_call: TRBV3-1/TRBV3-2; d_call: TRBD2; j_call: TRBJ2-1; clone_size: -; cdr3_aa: CASSQALAGNNEQFF; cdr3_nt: TGTGCCAGCAGCCAAGCACTAGCGGGAAATAATGAGCAGTTCTTC
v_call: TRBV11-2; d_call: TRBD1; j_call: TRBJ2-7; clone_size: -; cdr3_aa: CASSRDRLTRYEQYF; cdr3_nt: TGTGCCAGCAGCCGGGACAGGCTGACCCGCTACGAGCAGTACTTC
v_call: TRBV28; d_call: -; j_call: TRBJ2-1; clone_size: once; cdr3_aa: CASSLLDLSSYNEQFF; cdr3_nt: TGTGCCAGCAGTTTACTTGACTTAAGCTCCTACAATGAGCAGTTCTTC
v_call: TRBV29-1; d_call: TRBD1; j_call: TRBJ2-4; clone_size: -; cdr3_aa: CSVARGTGVAKNIQYF; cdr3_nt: TGCAGCGTTGCCCGCGGGACAGGGGTAGCCAAAAACATTCAGTACTTC
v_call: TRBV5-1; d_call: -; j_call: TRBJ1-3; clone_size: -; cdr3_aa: CASRTFSGNTIYF; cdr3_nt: TGCGCCAGCAGAACTTTCTCTGGAAACACCATATATTTT
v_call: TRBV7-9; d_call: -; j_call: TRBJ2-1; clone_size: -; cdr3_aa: CASSLTPLVSEQFF; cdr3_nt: TGTGCCAGCAGCTTAACCCCTCTAGTCAGTGAGCAGTTCTTC
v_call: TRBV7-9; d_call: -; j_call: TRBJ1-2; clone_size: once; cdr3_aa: CASTLWTTNYGYTF; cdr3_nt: TGTGCCAGCACCCTGTGGACAACTAACTATGGCTACACCTTC